The rows below give T cell receptor beta chains drawn from one sample of a study of STAT5B mutations in CD4+ large granular lymphocyte leukemia. Repertoires were generated with immunoSEQ multiplex PCR, while TCRdb's copy carries only in-frame clones and drops some. Here the sample spans about 30,000 clones, 65% to 85% being singletons. The sample comprised CD4+ T cells from blood buffy coats. The receptor set was obtained from a human donor in good health. CDR3s leave out the opening cysteine and the closing phenylalanine or tryptophan. A row's size may be missing; if present it is once, few, many or a size class.

>TRBV25-1|TRBJ1-4|.|11
ASSEGTPEKLF
>TRBV5-1|TRBJ2-1|.|14
ASSLVGGGAYNEQF
>TRBV7-9|TRBJ1-5|.|13
ASSGPGQGGQPQH
>TRBV19|TRBJ1-5|.|13
ASSIGTVGNQPQH
>TRBV27|TRBJ1-2|few|12
ASSNGGAPGGYT
>TRBV6-5|TRBJ2-2|.|13
ASSYRGPGAGELF
>TRBV2|TRBJ2-3|.|14
ASIGVRGGSTDTQY
>TRBV21-1|TRBJ1-5|once|14
ASSTRQGYANQPQH
>TRBV4-2|TRBJ1-4|few|15
ASSQALATGGHEKLF
>TRBV6-5|TRBJ1-2|.|14
ASSWGTGRSNYGYT
>TRBV7-2|TRBJ1-2|.|10
ASTSREGGYT
>TRBV4-1|TRBJ1-5|.|13
ASSQENRGSQPQH
>TRBV5-5|TRBJ1-2|few|11
ASSLDGNYGYT
>TRBV2|TRBJ1-6|.|13
ASSGQGSNNSPLH
>TRBV6-6|TRBJ2-1|.|13
ASSYGTQDHNEQF
>TRBV5-6|TRBJ1-4|.|13
ASSQLGDGNEKLF
>TRBV7-2|TRBJ1-5|few|11
ASSPTGGQPQH
>TRBV7-2|TRBJ2-1|.|9
ASSSTLEQF
>TRBV29-1|TRBJ1-2|few|9
SHHTGDGYT
>TRBV6-5|TRBJ1-1|.|12
ASKHGGLYTEAF
>TRBV7-9|TRBJ2-3|once|14
ASSSRLLRNTDTQY
>TRBV5-4|TRBJ2-5|.|13
ASSRPSLGQETQY
>TRBV19|TRBJ2-7|.|10
ASSIGAGEQY
>TRBV12-1|TRBJ1-6|.|12
ASSQGGIDSPLH
>TRBV14|TRBJ1-2|.|15
ASSQDRNWGKSDGYT
>TRBV7-2|TRBJ1-2|.|14
ASSLAGQAAGYGYT
>TRBV7-9|TRBJ1-2|.|13
ASSSDTLGDYGYT
>TRBV5-1|TRBJ1-1|.|12
ASSLPGVMAEAF
>TRBV11-2|TRBJ1-1|.|13
ASSSLTGANTEAF
>TRBV7-9|TRBJ1-1|few|12
ASSLARAAAEAF